The 15 T cell receptor beta chains presented below share a single source sample, sequenced in a study of T cells in tumors after PD-1 blockade. Repertoires were generated with immunoSEQ multiplex PCR, while TCRdb's copy carries only in-frame clones and drops some. The data show approximately 47,000 clones, roughly 80% seen once. The sequenced sample was PBMCs, obtained before anti-PD-1 treatment. These receptors originate from a human donor with basal cell carcinoma.

The chain carries TRBV7-9 and TRBJ2-5; D ambiguous. V was trimmed by 2 bases and J by 4 bases, leaving 20 bases between them. The CDR3 is made up of 17 amino acids. Germline CDR1 is SEHNR and CDR2 is FQNEAQ (reference sequence). The CDR3 protein is CASSLRAGSTPSETQYF. The CDR3 DNA reads TGTGCCAGCAGCTTAAGGGCCGGATCTACCCCCTCAGAGACCCAGTACTTC.

The J gene is TRBJ1-1, the V gene TRBV5-1; D unclear. CDR1 and CDR2 from the germline V gene are SGHRS and YFSETQ. This CDR3 contains 13 residues. V was shortened by 4 bases and J by 4 bases, with 11 bases between the two germline ends. CDR3 protein: CASSKIESTEAFF. In nucleotides, the CDR3 is TGCGCCAGCAGCAAAATAGAAAGCACTGAAGCTTTCTTT.

This clone appeared once. This sequence joins TRBV6-5 and TRBJ1-4; 9 nucleotides agree with TRBD1. CDR3 length equals 14 residues. V gave up 5 bases and J gave up 8 bases; unmatched junction bases: 6. Germline V CDR1 and CDR2: MNHEY, SVGAGI. This CDR3 is CASSPGTGNEKLFF. The CDR3 nucleotides read TGTGCCAGCAGTCCCGGGACAGGGAACGAAAAACTGTTTTTT.

The chain joins TRBV14 to TRBJ1-3; 9 bases line up with TRBD1. CDR3 length: 18 amino acids. V dropped 4 bases and J dropped 3; count of bases not matched to a gene: 13. From germline, CDR1 is SGHDN and CDR2 FVKESK. The CDR3 is CASSLFGTGPLYGNTIYF. DNA of the CDR3: TGTGCCAGCAGCCTCTTTGGGACAGGGCCTCTCTATGGAAACACCATATATTTT.

V usage is TRBV7-9 and J usage is TRBJ2-3; no clear D gene. Germline loops: CDR1 SEHNR, CDR2 FQNEAQ (reference sequence). The CDR3 is 12 residues long. Trimming pared 5 bases from V and 3 bases from J, leaving 6 bases between. For the CDR3, the DNA is TGTGCCAGCAGCATAGAAACAGATACGCAGTATTTT. This encodes CASSIETDTQYF. Full variable domain (outside the CDR3, taken from reference TRBV7-9 and TRBJ2-3): DTGVSQNPRHKITKRGQNVTFRCDPISEHNRLYWYRQTLGQGPEFLTYFQNEAQLEKSRLLSDRFSAERPKGSFSTLEIQRTEQGDSAMYLCASSIETDTQYFGPGTRLTVL.

On this clone: This sample includes further DNA sequences coding for the same CDR3. The genes are TRBV29-1 and TRBJ2-7; maybe TRBD1 (5 bases). CDR1 and CDR2 from the germline V gene are SQVTM and ANQGSEA. V was trimmed by 2 bases and J by 1 base, leaving 9 bases between them. This CDR3 spans 13 amino acids. The CDR3 nucleotides read TGCAGCGTTGAAAGGGCAGGGTCCTACGAGCAGTACTTC. Amino acids: CSVERAGSYEQYF.

The chain couples TRBV5-8 to TRBJ1-3, with D tentatively TRBD1 (5 bases). The length of the CDR3 is 18 residues. Germline lookup yields CDR1 SGHTS and CDR2 YDEGEE. V gave up 0 bases and J gave up 0 bases, with 16 bases separating them. CDR3 sequence: CASSLELSGWPSGNTIYF. In DNA, the CDR3 is TGTGCCAGCAGCTTGGAATTGTCAGGGTGGCCCTCTGGAAACACCATATATTTT.

The J gene is TRBJ2-7, the V gene TRBV6-5; the D gene could be TRBD1 or TRBD2 (5 bases each). Trimming took off 5 bases at V and 4 bases at J, with 15 bases between the two ends. The CDR3 loop spans 14 amino acids. The germline CDR1 and CDR2 sequences are MNHEY and SVGAGI. For the CDR3, the DNA is TGTGCCAGCAGTCAGGTGAGGGGTCCGTACGAGCAGTACTTC. Encoded protein: CASSQVRGPYEQYF.

This chain links TRBV30 with TRBJ1-2; 7 positions agree with TRBD1. CDR1 is GTSNPN and CDR2 is SVGIG in the germline V gene (reference sequence). This CDR3 comprises 14 residues. V lost 0 bases, J lost 3 bases, and 4 bases stayed unmatched. The CDR3 loop reads CAWSVQGRHYGYTF. In DNA form, the CDR3 reads TGTGCCTGGAGTGTACAGGGGCGTCACTATGGCTACACCTTC.

The chain joins TRBV27 to TRBJ2-2; D possibly corresponds to TRBD1 (6 bases). CDR3 length: 15 residues. Per the germline V gene, CDR1 is MNHEY and CDR2 is SMNVEV (reference sequence). Trimming removed 3 bases at V and 5 bases at J, with 13 bases between. The CDR3 sequence: CASSLSQGRTGELFF. The DNA of the CDR3 is TGTGCCAGCAGTTTGTCTCAGGGGCGAACCGGGGAGCTGTTTTTT.

V usage is TRBV7-9 and J usage is TRBJ1-2, with D uncertain. V was pared by 2 bases and J by 5 bases, with 15 bases between. Germline V gene lookup returns CDR1 SEHNR and CDR2 FQNEAQ (reference sequence). The CDR3 spans 15 residues. The CDR3 sequence: CASSLPGRRGYGYTF. CDR3 in DNA: TGTGCCAGCAGCTTACCCGGGCGGAGAGGGTATGGCTACACCTTC.

This chain joins TRBV19 and TRBJ2-1; 9 bases match TRBD1. V dropped 4 bases and J dropped 4; count of bases not matched to a gene: 5. Germline V gene sequence: CDR1 LNHDA, CDR2 SQIVND (reference sequence). This CDR3 has 15 amino acids. This CDR3 is CASSTSGTGYNEQFF. In DNA, the CDR3 is TGTGCCAGTAGTACCTCCGGGACAGGGTACAATGAGCAGTTCTTC.

The chain's CDR3 is CASSFSGGSGSSYNEQFF. The CDR3 DNA follows: TGTGCCAGCAGCTTTTCAGGGGGCAGTGGGAGCTCCTACAATGAGCAGTTCTTC. The chain uses TRBV7-8 and TRBJ2-1; 8 bases agree with TRBD1. Germline V gene lookup returns CDR1 SGHVS and CDR2 FQNEAQ. V trimming: 3 bases; J trimming: 0 bases; junction bases outside the gene matches: 10. This CDR3 region has 18 residues.

The chain is built from TRBV5-6 and TRBJ1-2, with TRBD1 as a possible D gene (5 bases). Trimming took off 5 bases at V and 6 bases at J, with 14 bases between the two ends. CDR3 length: 13 amino acids. CDR1 and CDR2 from the germline V gene are SGHDT and YYEEEE. The CDR3 nucleotides read TGTGCCAGCAGTGCGGCTGCCAGGGATGGCTACACCTTC. This encodes CASSAAARDGYTF.

V is TRBV7-9 and J is TRBJ1-6; D remains unclear. Germline V lookup: CDR1 SEHNR, CDR2 FQNEAQ (reference sequence). The V and J ends lost 5 bases and 8 bases respectively, with 10 bases between them. CDR3 length: 13 residues. The CDR3 region has the DNA TGTGCCAGCAGCCCCGGTAGGGATTCACCCCTCCACTTT. Protein product: CASSPGRDSPLHF.